The 15 T cell receptor beta chains presented below share a single source sample, sequenced in a study of glioma-infiltrating T cells. Amplification of TCR alpha and beta CDR3 regions from RNA used iRepertoire nested multiplex PCR. TCRdb analysed the multiplex PCR reads with MiXCR anew, one entry per CDR3 protein. Of thousands of distinct CDR3 sequences in the sample, about 28% were seen once. The sequenced sample consisted of glioma tissue, nonneoplastic brain tissue, or PBMCs (not recorded which). These receptors originate from a human donor with low-grade glioma or glioblastoma, undergoing nonglioma brain surgery, or in good health (not recorded which).

This clonotype occurred many times. This sequence joins TRBV19 and TRBJ1-5; D is undetermined. Germline CDR1 LNHDA, CDR2 SQIVND (reference sequence). V was pared by 2 bases and J by 1 base, with 6 bases between. This CDR3 comprises 14 residues. CDR3 DNA sequence: TGTGCCAGTAGTATATTATGGAGCAATCAGCCCCAGCATTTT. Amino acid sequence: CASSILWSNQPQHF.

Points on this clonotype: No conserved phenylalanine or tryptophan ends this CDR3, so it is likely a read error. The limits of the CDR3 on the DNA are not certain, so only TCRdb's listed CDR3 is given. The chain joins TRBV7-2 to TRBJ1-1. The germline CDR1 and CDR2 sequences are SGHTA and FQGNSA. The CDR3 length is 17 residues, termini included. The CDR3 reads CASSALVRASMNTEAFS.

Relative to its sample, this clonotype is medium-sized. The genes are TRBV7-2 and TRBJ2-3, with 14 bases aligning to TRBD2. V dropped 4 bases and J dropped 1; count of bases not matched to a gene: 4. CDR3 length: 17 amino acids. Germline V gives CDR1 SGHTA, CDR2 FQGNSA. In nucleotides, the CDR3 is TGTGCCAGCAGCTCAAGACTAGCGGGAGGGGGCACAGATACGCAGTATTTT. Its translation is CASSSRLAGGGTDTQYF.

This clonotype has more than one count but fewer than ten. V usage is TRBV5-6 and J usage is TRBJ1-5; no firm D call. Germline CDR1 is SGHDT and CDR2 is YYEEEE. Deletions cut 2 bases from V and 4 bases from J, with 13 bases between. The CDR3 runs 15 residues. The CDR3 spells CASSLSGFGNQPQHF. CDR3 in DNA: TGTGCCAGCAGCTTATCGGGGTTCGGTAATCAGCCCCAGCATTTT.

This clonotype was recorded at least ten times. Here the CDR3 DNA reads TGCGCCAGCAGCCAGAACCAAGCGGAGACCTCTACGCAGCAGTACTTC. It codes for CASSQNQAETSTQQYF. V gene TRBV4-1 combines with J gene TRBJ2-7; D perhaps matches TRBD2 (5 bases). This CDR3 region has 16 residues. CDR1 and CDR2 from the germline V gene are MGHRA and YSYEKL. The ends were cut back, 3 bases at V and 8 bases at J, with 23 bases in the middle.

This clonotype appeared many times. V gene TRBV13 combines with J gene TRBJ2-2, with 11 bases fitting TRBD1. The CDR3 sequence is 16 residues long. V lost 3 bases, J lost 4 bases, and 4 bases stayed unmatched. Germline V CDR1 and CDR2: PRHDT, FYEKMQ (reference sequence). CDR3 nucleotide sequence: TGTGCCAGCAGCTTTGGGACAGGGGGATTCACCGGGGAGCTGTTTTTT. Translation gives CASSFGTGGFTGELFF.

As to this clonotype: The missing conserved phenylalanine or tryptophan at the end of this CDR3 makes a read error likely. It is unclear where the CDR3 begins or ends on the DNA, so no DNA is shown, and the CDR3 is as TCRdb lists it. V gene TRBV6-1 combines with J gene TRBJ1-2; the table's D call TRBD1 went unverified against the DNA. Ends included, the CDR3 has 17 residues. The germline V gene encodes CDR1 MNHNS and CDR2 SASEGT. CDR3 loop: CSSSGGQGPMTDYGAPV.

This clonotype is deemed medium-sized. The chain is built from TRBV28 and TRBJ2-3; unclear D gene. CDR3 length: 11 amino acids. The germline CDR1 and CDR2 sequences are MDHEN and SYDVKM. Trimming stripped 7 bases from V and 10 bases from J, with 12 bases between. Here the CDR3 DNA reads TGTGCCAGCACTCAGTTAGGAGCGCAGTATTTT. It translates to CASTQLGAQYF.

The V call is TRBV25-1, the J call TRBJ1-4; D gene ambiguous. The germline CDR1 and CDR2 sequences are MGHDK and SYGVNS. The CDR3 sequence is 14 residues long. Between the trimmed V and J ends, which lost 4 bases and 0 bases, there was a span of 6 bases. The CDR3 nucleotides read TGTGCCAGCAGTGGAACAGCAACTAATGAAAAACTGTTTTTT. This encodes CASSGTATNEKLFF.

This clonotype was seen ten or more times. The chain recombines TRBV5-6 with TRBJ2-4, with D perhaps TRBD1 (5 bases). Germline loops: CDR1 SGHDT, CDR2 YYEEEE. V shed 4 bases and J shed 10 bases, with 12 bases lying between them. This CDR3 is built from 12 residues. CDR3: CASSPLGHIQYF. CDR3 nucleotides: TGTGCCAGCAGCCCCCTGGGGCATATTCAGTACTTC.

This chain links TRBV6-9 with TRBJ2-1, with 8 positions matching TRBD2. Per the germline V gene, CDR1 is MNHGY and CDR2 is SVAAGI. CDR3 size: 16 residues. V shed 4 bases and J 7 bases; nucleotides not matched to a gene: 12. The CDR3 sequence: CASSSRLAKGMNEQFF. DNA for the CDR3: TGTGCCAGCAGTTCCAGACTAGCGAAAGGGATGAATGAGCAGTTCTTC.

This clonotype has only one observation. The conserved closing phenylalanine or tryptophan is absent in this CDR3, likely reflecting a read error. It is unclear where the CDR3 begins or ends on the DNA, so no DNA is shown, and the CDR3 is as TCRdb lists it. The rearrangement joins TRBV11-3 to TRBJ1-2. The CDR3 extends over 16 residues, inclusive of both ends. Germline CDR1 and CDR2: SGHNT and YENEEA. This chain's CDR3 is CARSLISCQGPAGDTV.

The chain recombines TRBV20-1 with TRBJ2-3; TRBD2 matches at 7 bases. With V trimmed by 1 base and J by 0 bases, 22 bases remained unmatched. Looked up from germline, CDR1 is DFQATT and CDR2 is SNEGSKA (reference sequence). This CDR3 region has 21 residues. CDR3 DNA: TGCAGTGCTAGAGGTTACATTTTTGCGGGAGTCGTGGGCCCTAGCACAGATACGCAGTATTTT. It is translated as CSARGYIFAGVVGPSTDTQYF.

Ten or more counts support this clonotype. The rearrangement uses TRBV2 and TRBJ2-1; TRBD2 aligns across 14 bases. The germline CDR1 and CDR2 sequences are SNHLY and FYNNEI. V lost 5 bases, J lost 9 bases, and 6 bases stayed unmatched. The CDR3 is 15 amino acids. The CDR3, as DNA: TGTGCCAGCAGTAAGACTAGCGGGGGGGTGGGTGAGCAGTTCTTC. This encodes CASSKTSGGVGEQFF.

This chain's CDR3 is CASVRKGRSTDTQYF. DNA of the CDR3: TGTGCCAGCGTACGAAAAGGGAGGAGCACAGATACGCAGTATTTT. The chain has TRBV6-1 and TRBJ2-3; possible D gene TRBD2, 6 bases. V was clipped by 8 bases and J by 0 bases, with 15 bases between them. The CDR3 loop spans 15 amino acids. Germline V CDR1 and CDR2: MNHNS, SASEGT.